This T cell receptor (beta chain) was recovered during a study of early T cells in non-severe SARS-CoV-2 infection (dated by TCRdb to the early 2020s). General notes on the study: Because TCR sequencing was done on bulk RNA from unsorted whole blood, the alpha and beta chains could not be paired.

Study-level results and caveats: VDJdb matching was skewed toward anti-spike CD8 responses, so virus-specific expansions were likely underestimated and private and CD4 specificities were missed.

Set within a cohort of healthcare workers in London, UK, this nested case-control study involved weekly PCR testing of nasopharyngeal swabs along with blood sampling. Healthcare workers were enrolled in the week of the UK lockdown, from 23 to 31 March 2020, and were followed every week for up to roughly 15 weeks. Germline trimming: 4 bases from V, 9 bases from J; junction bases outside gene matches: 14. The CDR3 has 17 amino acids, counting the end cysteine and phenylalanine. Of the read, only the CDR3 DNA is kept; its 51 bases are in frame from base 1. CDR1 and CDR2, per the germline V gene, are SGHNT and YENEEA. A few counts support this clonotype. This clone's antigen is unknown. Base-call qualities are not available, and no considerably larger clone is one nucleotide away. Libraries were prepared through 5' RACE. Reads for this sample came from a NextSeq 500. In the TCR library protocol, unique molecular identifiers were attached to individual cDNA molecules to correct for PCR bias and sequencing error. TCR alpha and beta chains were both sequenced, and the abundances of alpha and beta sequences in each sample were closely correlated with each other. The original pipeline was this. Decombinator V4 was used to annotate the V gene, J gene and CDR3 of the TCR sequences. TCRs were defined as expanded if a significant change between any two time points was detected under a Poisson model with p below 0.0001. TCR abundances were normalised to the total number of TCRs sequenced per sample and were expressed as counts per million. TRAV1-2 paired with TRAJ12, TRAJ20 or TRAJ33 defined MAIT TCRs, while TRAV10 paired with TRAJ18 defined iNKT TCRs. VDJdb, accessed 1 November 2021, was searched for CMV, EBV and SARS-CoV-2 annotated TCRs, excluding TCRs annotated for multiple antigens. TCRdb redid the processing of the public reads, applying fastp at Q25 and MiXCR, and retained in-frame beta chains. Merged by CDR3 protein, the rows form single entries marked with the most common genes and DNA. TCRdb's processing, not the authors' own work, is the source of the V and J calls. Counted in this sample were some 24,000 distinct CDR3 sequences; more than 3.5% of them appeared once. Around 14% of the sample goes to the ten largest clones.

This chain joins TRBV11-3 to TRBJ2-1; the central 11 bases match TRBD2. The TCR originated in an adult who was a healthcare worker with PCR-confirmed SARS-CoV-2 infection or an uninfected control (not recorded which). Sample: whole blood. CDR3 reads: CASSSQLAGEGMGEQFF. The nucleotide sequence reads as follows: TGTGCCAGCAGCTCTCAACTAGCGGGAGAAGGAATGGGTGAGCAGTTCTTC.